This record looks at one TCR beta chain sequence and its context. Per the original data handling: For nucleated cells, counts were estimated from reference gene primer amplification. Using immunoSEQ multiplex PCR, the repertoire was profiled, and TCRdb retains in-frame clones only, with some absent. V, J and clone size reflect that table, while D and trimming were determined from the DNA. This repertoire shows about 60,000 clones, 90% found once; its top ten account for 10% to 15%. The sample originates from a study of blood T cell repertoires in COVID-19. This clonotype originated in a man aged 55 to 70 with active COVID-19. The sequenced sample consisted of peripheral blood.

CDR3 in amino acids: CASSFNIETGGDGYTF. DNA for the CDR3: TGTGCCAGCAGCTTTAATATAGAGACAGGGGGTGATGGCTACACCTTC. The chain recombines TRBV7-8 with TRBJ1-2, with 9 bases matching TRBD1. Germline CDR1 is SGHVS and CDR2 is FQNEAQ. CDR3 length: 16 amino acids. V gave up 3 bases and J gave up 6 bases; unmatched junction bases: 11.